Reported below is one T cell receptor (beta chain). This CDR3 is 13 amino acids long. Per the germline V gene, CDR1 is SGHDT and CDR2 is YYEEEE. Trimming cost V 4 bases and J 5 bases, with 12 bases left between them. This specimen belongs to a study of Ad26.COV2.S vaccination and SARS-CoV-2 variants. Generated by immunoSEQ multiplex PCR, the TCRdb table keeps only in-frame clones and is missing some. The sample includes fewer than 500,000 clones, roughly 89% of them seen just once. Treatment here: some 19 received Ad26.COV2.S at low or high dose, single or two shots; about 5 received placebo; per-sample allocation not given. The study sampled participants on day 63 after the first vaccine or placebo injection.

The sample was peripheral blood, taken in a trial of Ad26.COV2.S vaccine versus placebo. This TCR was recovered from a person between 18 and 65 years old who received the Ad26.COV2.S COVID-19 vaccine or a placebo. V and J are TRBV5-6 and TRBJ1-2; D gene unclear. CDR3 DNA: TGTGCCAGCAGCCCGGCCGACGGGTATGGCTACACCTTC. Amino acids: CASSPADGYGYTF.